This T cell receptor (beta chain) emerged from a study of blood T cell repertoires in COVID-19. Turning to the study itself: COVID-19 samples collected from the United States, Italy and Spain covered acute and convalescent phases.

Germline lookup yields CDR1 KGHSH and CDR2 LQKENI. Between the trimmed V and J ends, which lost 1 base and 6 bases, there was a span of 12 bases. The CDR3 extends over 14 amino acids. Authors' data handling: For nucleated cells, counts were estimated from reference gene primer amplification. Method: immunoSEQ multiplex PCR; TCRdb's copy keeps in-frame clones and lacks some. That table furnishes V, J and clone size, whereas the DNA furnished D and trimming. The sample includes about 140,000 clones, over 80% of them seen just once. The V and J genes are TRBV18 and TRBJ1-1; tentatively, D is TRBD1 (5 bases). The sequenced sample was peripheral blood. This TCR derives from a man aged 25 to 45 with COVID-19, enrolled during active disease. The CDR3 DNA sequence: TGTGCCAGCTCACCACGAGGACACGGTGCTGAAGCTTTCTTT. Amino acids: CASSPRGHGAEAFF.